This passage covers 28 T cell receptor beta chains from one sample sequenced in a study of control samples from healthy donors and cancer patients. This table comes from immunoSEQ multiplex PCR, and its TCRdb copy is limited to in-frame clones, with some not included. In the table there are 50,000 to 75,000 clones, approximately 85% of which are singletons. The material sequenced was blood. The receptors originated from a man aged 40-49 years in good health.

DNA for the CDR3: TGTGCCAGCAGACACCTACAGGAAGGACAAGAGACCCAGTACTTC. As protein: CASRHLQEGQETQYF. This chain uses TRBV6-5 with TRBJ2-5; D possibly corresponds to TRBD1 (5 bases). This CDR3 contains 15 residues. In germline, CDR1 is MNHEY, CDR2 SVGAGI. Trimming removed 6 bases at V and 2 bases at J, with 16 bases between.

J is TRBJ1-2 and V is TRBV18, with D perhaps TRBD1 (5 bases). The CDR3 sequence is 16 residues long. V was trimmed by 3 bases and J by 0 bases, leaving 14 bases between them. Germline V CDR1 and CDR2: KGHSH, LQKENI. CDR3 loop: CASSPPGGQANYGYTF. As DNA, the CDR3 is TGTGCCAGCTCACCCCCTGGAGGACAAGCTAACTATGGCTACACCTTC.

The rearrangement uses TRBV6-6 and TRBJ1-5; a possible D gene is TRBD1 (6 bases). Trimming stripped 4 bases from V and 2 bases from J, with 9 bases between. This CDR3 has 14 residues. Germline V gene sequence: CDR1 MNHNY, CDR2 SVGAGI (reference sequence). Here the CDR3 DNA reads TGTGCCAGCAGTTCACAGGGAGGCAATCAGCCCCAGCATTTT. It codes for CASSSQGGNQPQHF.

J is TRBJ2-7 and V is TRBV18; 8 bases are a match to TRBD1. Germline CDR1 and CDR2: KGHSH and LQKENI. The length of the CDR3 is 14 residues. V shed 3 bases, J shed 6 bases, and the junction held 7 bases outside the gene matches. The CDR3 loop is CASSPDRVGREQYF. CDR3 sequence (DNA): TGTGCCAGCTCACCGGACAGGGTTGGCCGCGAGCAGTACTTC. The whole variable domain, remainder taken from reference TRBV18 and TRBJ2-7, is NAGVMQNPRHLVRRRGQEARLRCSPMKGHSHVYWYRQLPEEGLKFMVYLQKENIIDESGMPKERFSAEFPKEGPSILRIQQVVRGDSAAYFCASSPDRVGREQYFGPGTRLTVT.

The CDR3 region is CASSQDPLAGEYNEQFF. CDR3 coding DNA: TGCGCCAGCAGCCAAGACCCGCTAGCGGGAGAGTACAATGAGCAGTTCTTC. V gene TRBV4-3 combines with J gene TRBJ2-1, with 10 bases that match TRBD2. The V segment lost 0 bases and the J segment 4 bases; nucleotides outside the gene matches: 6. The CDR3 runs to 17 residues. The germline gives CDR1 LGHNA, CDR2 YSLEER.

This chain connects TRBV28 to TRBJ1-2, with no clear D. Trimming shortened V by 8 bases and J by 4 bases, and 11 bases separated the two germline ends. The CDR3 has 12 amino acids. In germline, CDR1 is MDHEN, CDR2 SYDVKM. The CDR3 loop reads CASSPRSYGYTF. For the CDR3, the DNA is TGTGCCAGCTCCCCACGTTCCTATGGCTACACCTTC.

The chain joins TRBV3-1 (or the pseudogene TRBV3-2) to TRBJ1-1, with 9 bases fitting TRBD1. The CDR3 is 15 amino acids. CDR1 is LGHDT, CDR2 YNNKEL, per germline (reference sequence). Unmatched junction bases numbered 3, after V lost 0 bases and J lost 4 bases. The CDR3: CASSQEGTGSTEAFF. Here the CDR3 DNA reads TGTGCCAGCAGCCAAGAAGGGACAGGGAGCACTGAAGCTTTCTTT.

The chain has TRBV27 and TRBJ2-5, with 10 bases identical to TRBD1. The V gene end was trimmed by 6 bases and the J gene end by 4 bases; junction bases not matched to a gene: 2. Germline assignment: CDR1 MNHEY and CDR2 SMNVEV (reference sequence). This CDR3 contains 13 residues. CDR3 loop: CASRRTGGETQYF. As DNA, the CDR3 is TGTGCCAGCAGGCGGACAGGGGGAGAGACCCAGTACTTC.

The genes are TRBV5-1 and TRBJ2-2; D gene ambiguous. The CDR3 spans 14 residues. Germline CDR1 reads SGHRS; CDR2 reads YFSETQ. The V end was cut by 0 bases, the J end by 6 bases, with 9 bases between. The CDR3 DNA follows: TGCGCCAGCAGCTTGGCCGGTGGAGCCGGGGAGCTGTTTTTT. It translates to CASSLAGGAGELFF.

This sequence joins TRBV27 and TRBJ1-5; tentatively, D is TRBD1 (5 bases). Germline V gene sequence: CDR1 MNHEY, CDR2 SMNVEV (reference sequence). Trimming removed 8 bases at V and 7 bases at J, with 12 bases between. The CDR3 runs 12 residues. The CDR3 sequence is CASGGYGQPQHF. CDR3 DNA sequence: TGTGCCAGCGGGGGGTACGGCCAGCCCCAGCATTTT.

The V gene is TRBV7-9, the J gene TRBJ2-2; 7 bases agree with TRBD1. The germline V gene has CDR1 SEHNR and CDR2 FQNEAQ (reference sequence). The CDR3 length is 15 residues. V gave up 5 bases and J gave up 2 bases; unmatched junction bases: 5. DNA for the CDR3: TGTGCCAGCAGCCGGGACAGACAAAACACCGGGGAGCTGTTTTTT. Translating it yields CASSRDRQNTGELFF.

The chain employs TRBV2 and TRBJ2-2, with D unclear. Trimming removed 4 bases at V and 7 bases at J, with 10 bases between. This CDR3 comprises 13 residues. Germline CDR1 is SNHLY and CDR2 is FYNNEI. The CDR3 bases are TGTGCCAGCAGTGGAGGTGGATACGGGGAGCTGTTTTTT. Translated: CASSGGGYGELFF.

The CDR3 DNA is TGCAGTGCTAGTCCAGGGGGCACCGGCAATCAGCCCCAGCATTTT. Residues: CSASPGGTGNQPQHF. V gene TRBV20-1 combines with J gene TRBJ1-5, with 8 bases matching TRBD1. Germline CDR1 is DFQATT and CDR2 is SNEGSKA (reference sequence). CDR3 length equals 15 residues. J lost 2 bases, V lost 3 bases, and 6 bases had no gene match.

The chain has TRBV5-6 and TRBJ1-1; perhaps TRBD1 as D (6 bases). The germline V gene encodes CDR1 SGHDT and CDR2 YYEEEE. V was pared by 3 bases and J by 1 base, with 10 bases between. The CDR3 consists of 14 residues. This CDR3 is CASSSSGANTEAFF. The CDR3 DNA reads TGTGCCAGCAGCTCGTCAGGGGCGAACACTGAAGCTTTCTTT.

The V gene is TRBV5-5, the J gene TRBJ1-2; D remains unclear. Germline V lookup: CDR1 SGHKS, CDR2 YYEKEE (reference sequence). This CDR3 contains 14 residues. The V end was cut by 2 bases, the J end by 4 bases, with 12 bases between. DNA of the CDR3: TGTGCCAGCAGCTTTGACATAAATGGCTATGGCTACACCTTC. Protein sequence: CASSFDINGYGYTF.

CDR3 loop: CASSQDPPRGNEQFF. In nucleotides, the CDR3 is TGTGCCAGCAGCCAAGATCCCCCGAGGGGGAATGAGCAGTTCTTC. The V and J genes are TRBV3-1 (or the pseudogene TRBV3-2) and TRBJ2-1, with D perhaps TRBD1 (6 bases). With 0 bases removed from V and 7 bases from J, the gap between germline ends came to 13 bases. This CDR3 spans 15 amino acids. Germline loops: CDR1 LGHDT, CDR2 YNNKEL (reference sequence).

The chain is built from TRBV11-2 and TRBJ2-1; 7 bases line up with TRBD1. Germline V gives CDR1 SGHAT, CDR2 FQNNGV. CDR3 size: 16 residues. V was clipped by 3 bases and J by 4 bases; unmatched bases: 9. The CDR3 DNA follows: TGTGCCAGCAGCTTGTCTAAGGGGGCCTCATACAATGAGCAGTTCTTC. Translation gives CASSLSKGASYNEQFF. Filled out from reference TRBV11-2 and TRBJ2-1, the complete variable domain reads EAGVAQSPRYKIIEKRQSVAFWCNPISGHATLYWYQQILGQGPKLLIQFQNNGVVDDSQLPKDRFSAERLKGVDSTLKIQPAKLEDSAVYLCASSLSKGASYNEQFFGPGTRLTVL.

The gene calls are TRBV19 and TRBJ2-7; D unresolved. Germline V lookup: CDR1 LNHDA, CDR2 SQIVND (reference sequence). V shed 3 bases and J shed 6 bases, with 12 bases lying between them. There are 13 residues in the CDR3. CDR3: CASSIGIGREQYF. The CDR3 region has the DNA TGTGCCAGTAGTATCGGTATAGGTCGCGAGCAGTACTTC.

The CDR3 DNA is TGTGCCAGCAGTCAGGGTACAATGGAGGGCTACACCTTC. It codes for CASSQGTMEGYTF. The gene calls are TRBV7-3 and TRBJ1-2, with D perhaps matching TRBD1 (5 bases). The V end lost 6 bases, the J end lost 8 bases, and 16 bases lay between the germline ends. The CDR3 is 13 residues long. CDR1 and CDR2 from the germline V gene are SGHTA and FQGTGA.

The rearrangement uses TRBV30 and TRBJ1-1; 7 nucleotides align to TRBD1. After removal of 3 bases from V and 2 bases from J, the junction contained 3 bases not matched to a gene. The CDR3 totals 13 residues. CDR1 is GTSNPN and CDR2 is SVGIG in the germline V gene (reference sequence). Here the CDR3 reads CAWSQGVNTEAFF. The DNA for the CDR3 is TGTGCCTGGAGCCAGGGGGTCAACACTGAAGCTTTCTTT.

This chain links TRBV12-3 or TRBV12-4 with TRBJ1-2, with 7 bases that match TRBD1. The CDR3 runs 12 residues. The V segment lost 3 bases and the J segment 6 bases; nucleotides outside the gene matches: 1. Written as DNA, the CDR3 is TGTGCCAGCAGTTTTACAGGGGATGGCTACACCTTC. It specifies CASSFTGDGYTF.

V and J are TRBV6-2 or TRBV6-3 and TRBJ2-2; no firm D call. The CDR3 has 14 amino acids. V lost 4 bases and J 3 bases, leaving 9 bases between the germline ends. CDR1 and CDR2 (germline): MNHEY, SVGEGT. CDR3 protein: CASSSTDHTGELFF. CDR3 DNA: TGTGCCAGCAGTTCTACGGATCACACCGGGGAGCTGTTTTTT.

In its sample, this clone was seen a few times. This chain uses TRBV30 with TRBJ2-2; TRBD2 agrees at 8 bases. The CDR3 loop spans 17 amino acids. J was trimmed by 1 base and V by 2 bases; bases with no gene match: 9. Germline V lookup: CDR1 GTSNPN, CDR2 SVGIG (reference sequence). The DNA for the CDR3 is TGTGCCTGGAGTCCTCTGGGCGGGGGGAGGAACACCGGGGAGCTGTTTTTT. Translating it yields CAWSPLGGGRNTGELFF. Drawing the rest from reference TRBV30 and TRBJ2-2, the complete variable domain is SQTIHQWPATLVQPVGSPLSLECTVEGTSNPNLYWYRQAAGRGLQLLFYSVGIGQISSEVPQNLSASRPQDRQFILSSKKLLLSDSGFYLCAWSPLGGGRNTGELFFGEGSRLTVL.

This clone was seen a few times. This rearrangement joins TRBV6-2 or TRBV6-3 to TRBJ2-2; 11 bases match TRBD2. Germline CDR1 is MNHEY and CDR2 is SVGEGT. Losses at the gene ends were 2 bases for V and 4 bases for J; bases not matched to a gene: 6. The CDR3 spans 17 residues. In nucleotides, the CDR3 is TGTGCCAGCAGTTACGGGACTAGCGGCCGAGGCACCGGGGAGCTGTTTTTT. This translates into CASSYGTSGRGTGELFF.

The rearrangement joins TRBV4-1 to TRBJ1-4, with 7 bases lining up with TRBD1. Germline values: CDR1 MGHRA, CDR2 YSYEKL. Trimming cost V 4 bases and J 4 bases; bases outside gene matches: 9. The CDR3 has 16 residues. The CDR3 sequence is CASSPGEGADNEKLFF. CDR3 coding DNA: TGCGCCAGCAGCCCCGGAGAGGGGGCTGATAATGAAAAACTGTTTTTT.

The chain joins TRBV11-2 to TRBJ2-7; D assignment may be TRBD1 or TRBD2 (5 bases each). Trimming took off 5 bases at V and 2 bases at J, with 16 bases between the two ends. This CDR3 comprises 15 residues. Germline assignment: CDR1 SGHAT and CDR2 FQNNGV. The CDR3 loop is CASSQGPLSTYEQYF. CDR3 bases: TGTGCCAGCAGCCAGGGACCTCTCAGCACCTACGAGCAGTACTTC.

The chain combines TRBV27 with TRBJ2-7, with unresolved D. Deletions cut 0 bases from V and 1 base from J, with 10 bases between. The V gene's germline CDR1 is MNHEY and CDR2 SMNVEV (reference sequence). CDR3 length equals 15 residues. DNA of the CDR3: TGTGCCAGCAGTTTATCTCGATCAGAATCCTACGAGCAGTACTTC. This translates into CASSLSRSESYEQYF.

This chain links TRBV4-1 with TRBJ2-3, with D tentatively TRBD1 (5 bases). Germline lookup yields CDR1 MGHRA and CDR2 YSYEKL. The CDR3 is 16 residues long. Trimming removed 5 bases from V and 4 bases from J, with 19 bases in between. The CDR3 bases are TGCGCCAGCAGCGGATGGGTGTCCAGGGAAGCAGATACGCAGTATTTT. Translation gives CASSGWVSREADTQYF.